The source of this TCR beta chain is a study of cytomegalovirus exposure and HLA in healthy donors. Study-wide findings and caveats: HLA allele associations emerged for around 16,000 TCR beta sequences in a later analysis, at 0.05 false discovery rate. In a later analysis, several top co-occurrence clusters appeared linked to parvovirus B19, influenza, CMV and Epstein-Barr virus.

In regard to this clone: Its antigen is undetermined. The sample contains more than one DNA sequence encoding this CDR3.

13 Jbeta primers and 60 Vbeta primers were used for the PCR. Using immunoSEQ multiplex PCR, the repertoire was profiled, and TCRdb retains in-frame clones only, with some absent. The sample lists about 200,000 clones; roughly 85% were seen once. From germline, CDR1 is GTSNPN and CDR2 SVGIG (reference sequence). The germline V and J ends were trimmed by 0 bases and 7 bases, with 6 bases remaining between them. There are 11 residues in the CDR3. The source of this sequence is a woman aged 45-59 years in good health and CMV-seronegative. The sample comprised PBMCs. The chain has TRBV30 and TRBJ1-2; TRBD1 might be the D (6 bases). The CDR3 loop is CAWSVQGGYTF. In nucleotides, the CDR3 is TGTGCCTGGAGTGTACAGGGTGGCTACACCTTC.